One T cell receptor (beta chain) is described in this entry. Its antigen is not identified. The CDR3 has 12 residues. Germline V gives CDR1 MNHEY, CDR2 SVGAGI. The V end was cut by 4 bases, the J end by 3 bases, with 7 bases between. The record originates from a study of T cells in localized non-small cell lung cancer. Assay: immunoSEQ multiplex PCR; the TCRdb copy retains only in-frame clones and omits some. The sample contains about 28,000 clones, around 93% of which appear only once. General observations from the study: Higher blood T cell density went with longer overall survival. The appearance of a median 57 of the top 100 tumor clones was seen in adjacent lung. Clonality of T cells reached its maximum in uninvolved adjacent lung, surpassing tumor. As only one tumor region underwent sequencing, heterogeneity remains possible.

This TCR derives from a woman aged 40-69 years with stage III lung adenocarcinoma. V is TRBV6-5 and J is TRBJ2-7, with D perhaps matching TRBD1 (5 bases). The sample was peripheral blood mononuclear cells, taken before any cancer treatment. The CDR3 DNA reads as TGTGCCAGCAGTTCTGACAGCTACGAGCAGTACTTC. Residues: CASSSDSYEQYF.